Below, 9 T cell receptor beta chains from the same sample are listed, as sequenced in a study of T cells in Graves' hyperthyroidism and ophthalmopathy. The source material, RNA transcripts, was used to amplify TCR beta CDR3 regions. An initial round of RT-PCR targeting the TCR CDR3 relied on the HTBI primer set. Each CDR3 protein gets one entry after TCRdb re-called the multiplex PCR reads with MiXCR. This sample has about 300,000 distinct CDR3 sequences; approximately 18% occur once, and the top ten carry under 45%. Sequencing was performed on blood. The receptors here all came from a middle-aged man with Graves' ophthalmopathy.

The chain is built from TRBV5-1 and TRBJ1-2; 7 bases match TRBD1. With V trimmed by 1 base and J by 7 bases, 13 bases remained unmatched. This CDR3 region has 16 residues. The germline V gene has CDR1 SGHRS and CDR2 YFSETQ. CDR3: CASSLTGDRDESGYTF. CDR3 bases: TGCGCCAGCAGCTTGACCGGAGACAGGGATGAGAGTGGCTACACCTTC.

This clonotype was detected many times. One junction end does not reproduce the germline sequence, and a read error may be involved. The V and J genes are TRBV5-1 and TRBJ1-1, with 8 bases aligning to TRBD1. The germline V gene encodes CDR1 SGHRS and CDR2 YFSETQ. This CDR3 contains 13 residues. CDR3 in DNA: TGTGCCAGCAGTCTTACAGGGGGCACTGAAGCTTTCTTT. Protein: CASSLTGGTEAFF.

CDR3 loop: CASSSGRIHNQPQHF. CDR3 DNA sequence: TGTGCCAGCAGCTCGGGACGGATTCACAATCAGCCCCAGCATTTT. The rearrangement links TRBV5-8 to TRBJ1-5; maybe TRBD1 (5 bases). Trimming left V 3 bases short and J 3 bases short, with 13 bases between. Germline lookup yields CDR1 SGHTS and CDR2 YDEGEE. The CDR3 length is 15 residues.

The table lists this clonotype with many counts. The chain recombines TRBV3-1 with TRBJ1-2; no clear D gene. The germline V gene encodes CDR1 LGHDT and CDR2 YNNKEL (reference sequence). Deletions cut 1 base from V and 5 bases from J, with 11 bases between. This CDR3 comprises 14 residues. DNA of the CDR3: TGTGCCAGCAGCCAAGGTAGGGCAGGATATGGCTACACCTTC. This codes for CASSQGRAGYGYTF.

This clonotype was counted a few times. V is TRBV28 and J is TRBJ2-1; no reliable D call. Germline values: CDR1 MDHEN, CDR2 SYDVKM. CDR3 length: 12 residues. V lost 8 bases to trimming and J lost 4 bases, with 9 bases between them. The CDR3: CASPPGYNEQFF. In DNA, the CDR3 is TGTGCCAGCCCCCCAGGTTACAATGAGCAGTTCTTC.

This CDR3 reads CSVEGRHYEQYF. The CDR3 DNA follows: TGCAGCGTTGAGGGCAGACACTACGAGCAGTACTTC. The chain has TRBV29-1 and TRBJ2-7; D unresolved. CDR3 length: 12 amino acids. Trimming stripped 3 bases from V and 3 bases from J, with 9 bases between. The germline V gene has CDR1 SQVTM and CDR2 ANQGSEA.

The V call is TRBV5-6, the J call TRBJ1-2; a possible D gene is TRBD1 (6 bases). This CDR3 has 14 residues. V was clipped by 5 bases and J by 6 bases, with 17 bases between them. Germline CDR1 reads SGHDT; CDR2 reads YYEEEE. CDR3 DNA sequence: TGTGCCAGCAGAACTTCCCAGGGGCTGGATGGCTACACCTTC. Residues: CASRTSQGLDGYTF.

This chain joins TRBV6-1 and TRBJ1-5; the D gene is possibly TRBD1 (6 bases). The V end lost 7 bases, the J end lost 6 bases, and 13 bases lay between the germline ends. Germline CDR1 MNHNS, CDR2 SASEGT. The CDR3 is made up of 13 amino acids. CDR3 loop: CASTRGAGQPQHF. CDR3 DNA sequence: TGTGCCAGCACACGGGGGGCTGGTCAGCCCCAGCATTTT.

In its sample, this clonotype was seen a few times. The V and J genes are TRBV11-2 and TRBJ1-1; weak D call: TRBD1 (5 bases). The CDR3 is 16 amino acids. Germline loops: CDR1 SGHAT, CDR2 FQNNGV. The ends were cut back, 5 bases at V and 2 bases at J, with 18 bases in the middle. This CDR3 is CASSPVSGGGNTEAFF. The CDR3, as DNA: TGTGCCAGCAGCCCCGTAAGCGGGGGTGGAAACACTGAAGCTTTCTTT.